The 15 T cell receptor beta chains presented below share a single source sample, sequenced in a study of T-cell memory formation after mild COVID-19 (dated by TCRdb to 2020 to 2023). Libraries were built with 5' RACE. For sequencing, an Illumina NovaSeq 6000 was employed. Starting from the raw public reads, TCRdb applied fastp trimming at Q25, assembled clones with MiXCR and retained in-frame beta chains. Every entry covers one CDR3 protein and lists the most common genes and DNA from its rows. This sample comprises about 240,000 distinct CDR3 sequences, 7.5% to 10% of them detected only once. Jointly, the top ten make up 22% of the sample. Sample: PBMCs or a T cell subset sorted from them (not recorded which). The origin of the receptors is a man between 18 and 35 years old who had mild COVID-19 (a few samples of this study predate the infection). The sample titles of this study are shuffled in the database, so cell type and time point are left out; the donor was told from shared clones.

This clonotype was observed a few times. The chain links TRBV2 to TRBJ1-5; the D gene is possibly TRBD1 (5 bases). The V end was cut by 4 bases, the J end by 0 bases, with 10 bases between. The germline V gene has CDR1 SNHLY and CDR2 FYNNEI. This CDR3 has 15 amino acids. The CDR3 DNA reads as TGTGCCAGCAGTGCCTGGGGGGGTAGCAATCAGCCCCAGCATTTT. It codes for CASSAWGGSNQPQHF. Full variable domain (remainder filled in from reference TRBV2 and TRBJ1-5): EPEVTQTPSHQVTQMGQEVILRCVPISNHLYFYWYRQILGQKVEFLVSFYNNEISEKSEIFDDQFSVERPDGSNFTLKIRSTKLEDSAMYFCASSAWGGSNQPQHFGDGTRLSIL.

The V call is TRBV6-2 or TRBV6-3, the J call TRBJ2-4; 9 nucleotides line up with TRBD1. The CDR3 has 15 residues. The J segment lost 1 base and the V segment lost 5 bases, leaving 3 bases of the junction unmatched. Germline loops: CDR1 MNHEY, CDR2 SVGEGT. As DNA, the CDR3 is TGTGCCAGCAGTCCACAGGGGGCGGCCAAAAACATTCAGTACTTC. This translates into CASSPQGAAKNIQYF.

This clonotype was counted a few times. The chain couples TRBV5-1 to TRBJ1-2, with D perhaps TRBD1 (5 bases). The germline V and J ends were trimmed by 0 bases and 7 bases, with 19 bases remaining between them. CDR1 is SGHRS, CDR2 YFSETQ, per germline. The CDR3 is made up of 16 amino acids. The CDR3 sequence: CASSLAAGPRGVGYTF. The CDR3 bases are TGCGCCAGCAGCTTGGCCGCGGGGCCTCGAGGAGTTGGCTACACCTTC.

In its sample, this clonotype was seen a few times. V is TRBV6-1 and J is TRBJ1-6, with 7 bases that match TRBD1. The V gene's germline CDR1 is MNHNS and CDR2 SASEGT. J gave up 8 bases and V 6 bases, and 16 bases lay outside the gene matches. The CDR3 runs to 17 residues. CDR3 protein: CASSPYTPGGTDSPLHF. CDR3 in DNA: TGTGCCAGCAGCCCTTACACCCCCGGCGGGACAGATTCACCCCTCCACTTT.

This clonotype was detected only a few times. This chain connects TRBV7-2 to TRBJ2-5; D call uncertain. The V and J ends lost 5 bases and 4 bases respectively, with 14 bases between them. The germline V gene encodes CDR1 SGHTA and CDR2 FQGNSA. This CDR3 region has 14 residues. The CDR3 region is CASSPFYGRETQYF. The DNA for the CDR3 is TGTGCCAGCAGCCCGTTCTACGGGCGAGAGACCCAGTACTTC.

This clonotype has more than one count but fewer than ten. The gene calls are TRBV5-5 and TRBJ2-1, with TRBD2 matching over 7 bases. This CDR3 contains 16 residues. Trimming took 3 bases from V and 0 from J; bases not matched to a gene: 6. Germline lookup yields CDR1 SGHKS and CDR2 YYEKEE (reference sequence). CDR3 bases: TGTGCCAGCAGCTATAGCGGGTCCAGCTCCTACAATGAGCAGTTCTTC. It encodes CASSYSGSSSYNEQFF.

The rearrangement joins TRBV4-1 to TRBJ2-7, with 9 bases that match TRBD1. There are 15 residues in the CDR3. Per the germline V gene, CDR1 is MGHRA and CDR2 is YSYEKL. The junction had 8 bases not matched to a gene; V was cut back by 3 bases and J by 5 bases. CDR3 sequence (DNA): TGCGCCAGCAGCCAGGTGGACAGGGGTGACGACGAGCAGTACTTC. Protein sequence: CASSQVDRGDDEQYF.

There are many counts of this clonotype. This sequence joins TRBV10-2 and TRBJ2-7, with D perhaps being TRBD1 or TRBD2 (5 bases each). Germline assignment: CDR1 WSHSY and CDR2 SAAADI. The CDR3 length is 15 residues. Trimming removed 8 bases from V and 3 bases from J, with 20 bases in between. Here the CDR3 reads CASQEPSGTFYEQYF. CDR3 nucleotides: TGCGCCAGCCAAGAGCCCTCGGGGACCTTCTACGAGCAGTACTTC.

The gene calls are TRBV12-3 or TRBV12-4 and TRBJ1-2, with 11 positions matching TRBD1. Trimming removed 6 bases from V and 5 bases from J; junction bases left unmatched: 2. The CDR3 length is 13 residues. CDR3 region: CASSGQGAYGYTF. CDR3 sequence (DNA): TGTGCCAGCAGCGGACAGGGGGCGTATGGCTACACCTTC.

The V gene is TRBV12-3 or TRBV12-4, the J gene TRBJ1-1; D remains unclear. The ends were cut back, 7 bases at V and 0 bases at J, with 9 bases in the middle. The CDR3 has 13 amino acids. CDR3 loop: CASNPDLNTEAFF. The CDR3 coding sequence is TGTGCCAGCAATCCGGACCTGAACACTGAAGCTTTCTTT.

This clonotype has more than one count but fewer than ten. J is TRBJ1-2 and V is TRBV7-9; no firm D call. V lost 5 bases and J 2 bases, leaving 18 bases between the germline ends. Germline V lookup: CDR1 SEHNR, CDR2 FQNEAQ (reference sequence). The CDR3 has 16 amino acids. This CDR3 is CASSRLSHGENYGYTF. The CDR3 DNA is TGTGCCAGCAGCCGTCTTTCCCACGGGGAAAACTATGGCTACACCTTC.

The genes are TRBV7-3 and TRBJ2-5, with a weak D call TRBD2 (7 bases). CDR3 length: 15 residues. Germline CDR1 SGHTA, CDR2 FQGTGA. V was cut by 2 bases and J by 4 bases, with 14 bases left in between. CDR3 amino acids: CASSLRGASGETQYF. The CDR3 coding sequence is TGTGCCAGCAGCTTACGGGGGGCCTCTGGAGAGACCCAGTACTTC.

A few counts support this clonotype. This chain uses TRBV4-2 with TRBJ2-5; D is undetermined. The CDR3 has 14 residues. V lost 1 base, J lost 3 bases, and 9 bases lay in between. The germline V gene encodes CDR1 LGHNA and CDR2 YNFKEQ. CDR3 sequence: CASSQVSTEETQYF. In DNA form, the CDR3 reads TGTGCCAGCAGCCAAGTTTCCACCGAAGAGACCCAGTACTTC.

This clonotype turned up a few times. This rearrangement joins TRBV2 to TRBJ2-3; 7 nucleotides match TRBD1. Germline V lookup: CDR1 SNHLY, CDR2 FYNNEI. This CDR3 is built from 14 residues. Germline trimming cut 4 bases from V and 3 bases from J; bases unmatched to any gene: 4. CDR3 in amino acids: CASSVVRGTDTQYF. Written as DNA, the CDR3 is TGTGCCAGCAGTGTTGTCAGGGGGACAGATACGCAGTATTTT.

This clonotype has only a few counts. The CDR3 DNA sequence: TGTGCCAGCAGCTTAGCGGGGCGGCAGGGTTCCGGCTTTTCCGAGCAGTACTTC. This translates into CASSLAGRQGSGFSEQYF. The V and J genes are TRBV7-6 and TRBJ2-7; TRBD1 might be the D (5 bases). Trimming removed 0 bases at V and 6 bases at J, with 24 bases between. This CDR3 contains 18 residues. Germline CDR1 is SGHVS and CDR2 is FNYEAQ.